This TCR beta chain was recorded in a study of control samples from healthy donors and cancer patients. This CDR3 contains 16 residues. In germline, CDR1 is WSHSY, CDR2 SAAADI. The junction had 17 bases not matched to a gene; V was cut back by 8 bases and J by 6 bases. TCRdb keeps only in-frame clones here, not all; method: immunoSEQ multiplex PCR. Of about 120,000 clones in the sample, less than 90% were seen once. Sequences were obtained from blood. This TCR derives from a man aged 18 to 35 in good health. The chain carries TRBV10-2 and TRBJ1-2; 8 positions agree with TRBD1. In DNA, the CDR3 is TGCGCCAGCGCTATAACAGGGCAGGGGGCAGGGAATGGCTACACCTTC. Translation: CASAITGQGAGNGYTF.